One and the same sample provided the 31 T cell receptor beta chains below, sequenced in a study of human T cells and chemical hapten exposure. Stated time point: patch test 3, about 24 weeks after DPC sensitization. Treatment of the sample: therapeutic diphenylcyclopropenone sensitization with weekly scalp DPC. TCRdb passed the RACE reads through MiXCR, listing each CDR3 protein once. Of around 85,000 distinct CDR3 sequences in the sample, under 15% were seen once. The sample was whole blood, taken in connection with sensitization to the hapten diphenylcyclopropenone (DPC). The source of these receptors is a woman aged 45-65 years with alopecia areata. Some clones in this sample may be carry-over from other donors' samples.

As concerns this clonotype: At one boundary the junction diverges from the germline segment, which might be a read error. The chain joins TRBV5-1 to TRBJ1-5, with 7 bases identical to TRBD1. The CDR3 totals 15 residues. Germline V lookup: CDR1 SGHRS, CDR2 YFSETQ. CDR3 bases: TGCGCCAGCAGCTTGGGACAGGGCCTCCATCAGTCCCAGCATTTT. This codes for CASSLGQGLHQSQHF.

The sample holds many counts of this clonotype. The chain has TRBV20-1 and TRBJ1-5, with D possibly being TRBD1 (6 bases). Germline loops: CDR1 DFQATT, CDR2 SNEGSKA (reference sequence). CDR3 length: 12 amino acids. Trimming cost V 6 bases and J 6 bases, with 12 bases left between them. The CDR3 loop reads CSAGHTGQPQHF. In DNA, the CDR3 is TGCAGTGCGGGACACACCGGTCAGCCCCAGCATTTT.

This clonotype occurred many times. J is TRBJ2-7 and V is TRBV6-6, with 8 bases lining up with TRBD2. Germline values: CDR1 MNHNY, CDR2 SVGAGI (reference sequence). Trimming took 7 bases from V and 2 from J; bases not matched to a gene: 4. The length of the CDR3 is 13 residues. The CDR3 loop reads CASKTSGAYEQYF. In nucleotides, the CDR3 is TGTGCCAGCAAAACTAGCGGAGCCTACGAGCAGTACTTC.

This clonotype was recorded a few times. This chain connects TRBV6-6 to TRBJ1-6; possibly TRBD1 for D (6 bases). Trimming shortened V by 8 bases and J by 7 bases, and 12 bases separated the two germline ends. The CDR3 is 13 residues long. Germline V gives CDR1 MNHNY, CDR2 SVGAGI (reference sequence). The CDR3 reads CASGRGGNSPLHF. CDR3 in DNA: TGTGCCAGCGGAAGAGGGGGGAATTCACCCCTCCACTTT.

This clonotype was seen many times. This chain connects TRBV5-1 to TRBJ2-7; TRBD1 matches 8 bases. The germline V gene has CDR1 SGHRS and CDR2 YFSETQ. This CDR3 is 14 amino acids long. Trimming at V came to 4 bases and at J to 4 bases, leaving 7 bases not matched to a gene. The CDR3 sequence: CASSGTGQEYEQYF. The CDR3 DNA follows: TGCGCCAGCAGCGGGACGGGACAGGAGTACGAGCAGTACTTC.

This clonotype was counted between two and nine times. The rearrangement uses TRBV20-1 and TRBJ2-5; 10 bases fit TRBD2. The CDR3 runs 14 residues. V lost 1 base and J lost 4; bases outside the gene matches: 3. Germline loops: CDR1 DFQATT, CDR2 SNEGSKA (reference sequence). CDR3 nucleotides: TGCAGTGCTAGAGTGCTAGCGGGAGTAGAGACCCAGTACTTC. It specifies CSARVLAGVETQYF.

The rearrangement joins TRBV7-2 to TRBJ2-1, with 13 nucleotides matching TRBD2. This CDR3 has 16 amino acids. The germline V gene has CDR1 SGHTA and CDR2 FQGNSA. Trimming took 2 bases from V and 9 from J; bases not matched to a gene: 7. The CDR3 region is CASSLTSGREDGEQFF. The CDR3 DNA reads as TGTGCCAGCAGCTTAACTAGCGGGAGGGAAGATGGTGAGCAGTTCTTC.

The table lists this clonotype with a few counts. The CDR3 spells CASSDFGKLFF. The CDR3 region has the DNA TGTGCCAGCAGTGATTTTGGAAAACTGTTTTTT. The chain recombines TRBV2 with TRBJ1-4; D call uncertain. Germline V gives CDR1 SNHLY, CDR2 FYNNEI. V shed 3 bases and J shed 10 bases, with 6 bases lying between them. The CDR3 is 11 residues long.

This clonotype was counted ten times or more. At one boundary the junction diverges from the germline segment, which might be a read error. The rearrangement links TRBV7-7 to TRBJ2-5; 7 bases line up with TRBD2. Germline V lookup: CDR1 SSHAT, CDR2 FNYEAQ (reference sequence). CDR3 length: 15 residues. DNA for the CDR3: TGTGCTAGCAGCTTAGTGGGACTACCCCCGGAGACCCAGTACTTC. It encodes CASSLVGLPPETQYF.

This clonotype was seen more than once but under ten times. The rearrangement joins TRBV18 to TRBJ1-1; D is perhaps TRBD1 (5 bases). CDR3 length equals 15 residues. V was pared by 3 bases and J by 1 base, with 12 bases between. CDR1 KGHSH and CDR2 LQKENI come from the germline V gene. Written as DNA, the CDR3 is TGTGCCAGCTCACCCCAGGGACTCTCGAACACTGAAGCTTTCTTT. Its translation: CASSPQGLSNTEAFF.

About this clonotype: A read error may explain this, as a much larger clone is one base away. The CDR3 DNA follows: TGCAGCGTTACTAGCGGGAGGAACGGGCAGTACTTC. It specifies CSVTSGRNGQYF. V usage is TRBV29-1 and J usage is TRBJ2-7; 12 nucleotides match TRBD2. Losses at the gene ends were 5 bases for V and 9 bases for J; bases not matched to a gene: 5. The CDR3 is made up of 12 amino acids. Germline loops: CDR1 SQVTM, CDR2 ANQGSEA.

A remark on this clonotype: A much larger clone differs by one base, so this may be a read error. The V and J genes are TRBV6-5 and TRBJ2-1; D may match TRBD1 or TRBD2 (6 bases each). The V gene's germline CDR1 is MNHEY and CDR2 SVGAGI. The CDR3 length is 16 residues. CDR3 residues: CASSLDWGAAYNVQFF. The CDR3 DNA reads as TGTGCCAGCAGTTTGGATTGGGGGGCAGCCTACAATGTGCAGTTCTTC.

In regard to this clonotype: Just one base apart from a much larger clone, this may be a read error. The chain employs TRBV12-3 or TRBV12-4 and TRBJ2-2; 7 bases line up with TRBD1. This CDR3 has 15 amino acids. The CDR3 DNA reads TGTGCCAGCAGTTCCGCCCTAGGACAGGCCGGGAAGCTGTTTTTT. Translated: CASSSALGQAGKLFF.

This chain connects TRBV15 to TRBJ2-5, with D maybe TRBD1 (5 bases). V was cut by 3 bases and J by 8 bases, with 16 bases left in between. Germline-derived CDR1 and CDR2 are LNHNV and YYDKDF (reference sequence). The CDR3 loop spans 14 amino acids. The CDR3 nucleotides read TGTGCCACCAGCAGTGACAGCAGCACGCGCACCCAGTACTTC. Amino acids: CATSSDSSTRTQYF.

V gene TRBV18 combines with J gene TRBJ1-2, with 9 bases lining up with TRBD1. This CDR3 is built from 17 residues. The germline gives CDR1 KGHSH, CDR2 LQKENI. After removal of 2 bases from V and 0 bases from J, the junction contained 7 bases not matched to a gene. CDR3: CASSPIGQGMANYGYTF. The CDR3 coding sequence is TGTGCCAGCTCACCAATTGGACAGGGGATGGCTAACTATGGCTACACCTTC.

This clonotype appeared a few times. The chain combines TRBV5-1 with TRBJ2-1; D is perhaps TRBD2 (7 bases). The germline CDR1 and CDR2 sequences are SGHRS and YFSETQ. Trimming stripped 3 bases from V and 12 bases from J, with 22 bases between. The CDR3 is 15 residues long. In DNA, the CDR3 is TGCGCCAGCAGCTCCGTACTGGCGGGGGCCCAGGGGCAGTTCTTC. Its translation: CASSSVLAGAQGQFF.

This clonotype was counted at least ten times. The chain carries TRBV13 and TRBJ2-7; D gene unclear. V lost 0 bases and J 6 bases, leaving 6 bases between the germline ends. The CDR3 totals 12 residues. Germline assignment: CDR1 PRHDT and CDR2 FYEKMQ (reference sequence). This chain's CDR3 is CASSLGMSEQYF. CDR3 DNA sequence: TGTGCCAGCAGCTTAGGGATGTCCGAGCAGTACTTC.

This clonotype was found a few times. The J gene is TRBJ2-7, the V gene TRBV20-1, with TRBD1 matching over 8 bases. V was pared by 6 bases and J by 3 bases, with 10 bases of the junction left unmatched. The length of the CDR3 is 14 residues. The V gene's germline CDR1 is DFQATT and CDR2 SNEGSKA (reference sequence). For the CDR3, the DNA is TGCAGTGCCCAAGGACAGGGCGGGATCTACGAGCAGTACTTC. Residues: CSAQGQGGIYEQYF.

V gene TRBV10-3 combines with J gene TRBJ1-6, with D perhaps matching TRBD1 (5 bases). Germline-derived CDR1 and CDR2 are ENHRY and SYGVKD. This CDR3 has 15 residues. Trimming cost V 6 bases and J 7 bases, with 16 bases left between them. CDR3 sequence reads: CAISPNGGGNSPLHF. The DNA for the CDR3 is TGTGCCATCAGCCCAAACGGGGGTGGGAATTCACCCCTCCACTTT.

The V and J genes are TRBV5-1 and TRBJ2-5, with 8 nucleotides matching TRBD1. Germline lookup yields CDR1 SGHRS and CDR2 YFSETQ. This CDR3 region has 15 residues. J was trimmed by 1 base and V by 1 base; bases with no gene match: 3. CDR3 in DNA: TGCGCCAGCAGCTTGACCACAGGGGGCCAAGAGACCCAGTACTTC. Residues: CASSLTTGGQETQYF.

In its sample, this clonotype was seen a few times. This chain connects TRBV20-1 to TRBJ1-5, with TRBD1 as a possible D gene (5 bases). In germline, CDR1 is DFQATT, CDR2 SNEGSKA (reference sequence). The V end was cut by 4 bases, the J end by 1 base, with 14 bases between. The CDR3 loop spans 15 amino acids. The CDR3 bases are TGCAGTGCTACCTCCAAGGGGCGAAGCAATCAGCCCCAGCATTTT. Protein: CSATSKGRSNQPQHF.

V is TRBV20-1 and J is TRBJ2-1; tentative D call: TRBD1 (5 bases). This CDR3 contains 10 residues. Germline CDR1 DFQATT, CDR2 SNEGSKA (reference sequence). V shed 4 bases and J shed 12 bases, with 10 bases lying between them. The CDR3 bases are TGCAGTGCTAAGGGGATTTGGCAGTTCTTC. Translation gives CSAKGIWQFF.

This clonotype has only a few counts. J is TRBJ2-1 and V is TRBV3-1; D is undetermined. The V end lost 4 bases, the J end lost 0 bases, and 10 bases lay between the germline ends. Germline CDR1 reads LGHDT; CDR2 reads YNNKEL (reference sequence). This CDR3 has 15 residues. Here the CDR3 reads CASSPSALSYNEQFF. DNA for the CDR3: TGTGCCAGCAGCCCTTCGGCCCTCTCCTACAATGAGCAGTTCTTC.

The J gene is TRBJ2-2, the V gene TRBV9; TRBD2 aligns across 11 bases. Germline CDR1 is SGDLS and CDR2 is YYNGEE. This CDR3 is built from 18 residues. V dropped 0 bases and J dropped 1; count of bases not matched to a gene: 5. CDR3: CASSVAASGRMNTGELFF. The CDR3 DNA sequence: TGTGCCAGCAGCGTAGCGGCTAGCGGGAGGATGAACACCGGGGAGCTGTTTTTT.

This clonotype was counted many times. This rearrangement joins TRBV7-6 to TRBJ2-2, with 13 bases that match TRBD2. Germline V gene sequence: CDR1 SGHVS, CDR2 FNYEAQ. The ends lost 6 bases at V and 5 bases at J; junction bases unmatched: 3. This CDR3 spans 15 amino acids. Written as DNA, the CDR3 is TGTGCCAGCAGTAGGGGACTAGCGGGAACCGGGGAGCTGTTTTTT. Translation gives CASSRGLAGTGELFF.

This clonotype came up many times. V usage is TRBV2 and J usage is TRBJ2-2, with 10 nucleotides matching TRBD2. CDR3 length: 16 amino acids. The germline gives CDR1 SNHLY, CDR2 FYNNEI. With 5 bases clipped from V and 4 bases from J, the junction kept 7 bases outside the gene matches. In DNA, the CDR3 is TGTGCCAGCAGTTACTTTAGCGGGGGGCCCACCGGGGAGCTGTTTTTT. This encodes CASSYFSGGPTGELFF.

This clonotype has just a few counts. The chain is built from TRBV5-1 and TRBJ2-2, with 8 bases aligning to TRBD1. Per the germline V gene, CDR1 is SGHRS and CDR2 is YFSETQ. Unmatched junction bases numbered 6, after V lost 4 bases and J lost 4 bases. The CDR3 is made up of 15 amino acids. CDR3 DNA sequence: TGCGCCAGCAGCCATGGACAGGGAACCACCGGGGAGCTGTTTTTT. This gives the protein CASSHGQGTTGELFF.

This CDR3 is CASSQDILEANYGYTF. The CDR3 DNA reads TGTGCCAGCAGCCAAGATATTCTCGAAGCTAACTATGGCTACACCTTC. The chain couples TRBV3-1 to TRBJ1-2; D gene uncertain. The CDR3 runs 16 residues. V was trimmed by 0 bases and J by 0 bases, leaving 11 bases between them. Germline assignment: CDR1 LGHDT and CDR2 YNNKEL (reference sequence).

V gene TRBV7-7 combines with J gene TRBJ2-1, with 9 bases fitting TRBD1. Germline assignment: CDR1 SSHAT and CDR2 FNYEAQ (reference sequence). The CDR3 contains 14 residues. J gave up 9 bases and V 5 bases, and 8 bases lay outside the gene matches. The CDR3, as DNA: TGTGCCAGCAGCAGGGGACAGGGAGTAATTGAGCAGTTCTTC. It codes for CASSRGQGVIEQFF.

The gene calls are TRBV11-2 and TRBJ2-1, with D perhaps TRBD1 (6 bases). Looked up from germline, CDR1 is SGHAT and CDR2 is FQNNGV. Trimming removed 0 bases from V and 10 bases from J, with 16 bases in between. This CDR3 has 15 residues. In nucleotides, the CDR3 is TGTGCCAGCAGCTTAGATCTAGCAGGGGTGCGGGAGCAGTTCTTC. This translates into CASSLDLAGVREQFF.

This clonotype was counted between two and nine times. The CDR3 bases are TGCAGTGCTAGAGATCACTTCATAGCCAAAAACATTCAGTACTTC. Translated, it gives CSARDHFIAKNIQYF. This chain joins TRBV20-1 and TRBJ2-4; D uncertain. CDR3 length: 15 residues. The V gene lost 0 bases and the J gene lost 0 bases, with 9 bases spanning the gap. From germline, CDR1 is DFQATT and CDR2 SNEGSKA (reference sequence).